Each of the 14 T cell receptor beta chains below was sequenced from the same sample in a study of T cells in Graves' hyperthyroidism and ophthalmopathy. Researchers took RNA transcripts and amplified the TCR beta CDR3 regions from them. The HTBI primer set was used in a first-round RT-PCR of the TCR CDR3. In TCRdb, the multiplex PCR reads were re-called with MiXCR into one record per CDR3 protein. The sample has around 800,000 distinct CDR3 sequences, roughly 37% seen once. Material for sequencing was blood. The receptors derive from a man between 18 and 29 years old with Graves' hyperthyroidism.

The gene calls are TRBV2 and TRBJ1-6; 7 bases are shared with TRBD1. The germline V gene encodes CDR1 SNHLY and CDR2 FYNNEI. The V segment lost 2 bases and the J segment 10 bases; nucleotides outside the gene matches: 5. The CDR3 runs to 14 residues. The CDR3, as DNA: TGTGCCAGCAGTGAAACGACAGGGCGGTCACCCCTCCACTTT. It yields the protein CASSETTGRSPLHF. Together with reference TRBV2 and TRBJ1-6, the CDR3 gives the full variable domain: EPEVTQTPSHQVTQMGQEVILRCVPISNHLYFYWYRQILGQKVEFLVSFYNNEISEKSEIFDDQFSVERPDGSNFTLKIRSTKLEDSAMYFCASSETTGRSPLHFGNGTRLTVT.

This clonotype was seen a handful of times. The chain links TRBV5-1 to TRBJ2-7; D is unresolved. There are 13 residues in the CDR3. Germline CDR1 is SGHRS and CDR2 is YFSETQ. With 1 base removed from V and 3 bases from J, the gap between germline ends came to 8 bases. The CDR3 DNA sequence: TGCGCCAGCAGCTTGCACAGAAACTACGAGCAGTACTTC. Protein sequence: CASSLHRNYEQYF.

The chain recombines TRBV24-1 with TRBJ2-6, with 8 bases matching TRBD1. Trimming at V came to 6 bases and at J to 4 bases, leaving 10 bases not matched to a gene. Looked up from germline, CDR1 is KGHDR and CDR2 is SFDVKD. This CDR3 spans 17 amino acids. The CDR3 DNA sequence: TGTGCCACCAGTTCCGGGACAGGTTTAACCGGGGCCAACGTCCTGACTTTC. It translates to CATSSGTGLTGANVLTF.

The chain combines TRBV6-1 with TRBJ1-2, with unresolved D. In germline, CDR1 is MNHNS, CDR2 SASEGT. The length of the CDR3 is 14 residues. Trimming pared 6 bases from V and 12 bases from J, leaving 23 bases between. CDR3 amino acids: CASSYSGPYSGNTF. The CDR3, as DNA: TGTGCCAGCAGCTACTCCGGACCGTACTCTGGAAACACCTTC.

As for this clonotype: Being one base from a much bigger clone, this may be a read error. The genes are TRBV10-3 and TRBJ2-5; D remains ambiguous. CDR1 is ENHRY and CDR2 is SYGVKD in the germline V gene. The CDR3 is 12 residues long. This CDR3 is CGSTRIQETQYF. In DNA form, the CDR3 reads TGTGGCAGCACCCGTATACAAGAGACCCAGTACTTC.

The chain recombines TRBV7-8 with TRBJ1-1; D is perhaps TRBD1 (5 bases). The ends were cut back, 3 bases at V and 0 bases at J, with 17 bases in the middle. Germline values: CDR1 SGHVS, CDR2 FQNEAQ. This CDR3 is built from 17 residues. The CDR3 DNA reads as TGTGCCAGCAGCTTGGCCGAGACAGCCATTATGAACACTGAAGCTTTCTTT. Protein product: CASSLAETAIMNTEAFF.

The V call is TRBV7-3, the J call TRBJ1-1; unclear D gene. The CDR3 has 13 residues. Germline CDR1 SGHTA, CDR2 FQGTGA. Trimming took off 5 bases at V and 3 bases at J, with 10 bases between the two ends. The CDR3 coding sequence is TGTGCCAGCAGCCGTGGGATCTACACTGAAGCTTTCTTT. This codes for CASSRGIYTEAFF. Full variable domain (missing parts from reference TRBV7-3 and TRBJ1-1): GAGVSQTPSNKVTEKGKYVELRCDPISGHTALYWYRQSLGQGPEFLIYFQGTGAADDSGLPNDRFFAVRPEGSVSTLKIQRTERGDSAVYLCASSRGIYTEAFFGQGTRLTVV.

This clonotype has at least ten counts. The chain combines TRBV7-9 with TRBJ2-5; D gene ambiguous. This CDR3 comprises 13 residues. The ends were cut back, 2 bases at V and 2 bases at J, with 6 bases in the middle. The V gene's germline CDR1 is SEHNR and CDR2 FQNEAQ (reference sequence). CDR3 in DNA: TGTGCCAGCAGCTTATGGCCACAAGAGACCCAGTACTTC. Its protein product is CASSLWPQETQYF. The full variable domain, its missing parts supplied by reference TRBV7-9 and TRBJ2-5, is DTGVSQNPRHKITKRGQNVTFRCDPISEHNRLYWYRQTLGQGPEFLTYFQNEAQLEKSRLLSDRFSAERPKGSFSTLEIQRTEQGDSAMYLCASSLWPQETQYFGPGTRLLVL.

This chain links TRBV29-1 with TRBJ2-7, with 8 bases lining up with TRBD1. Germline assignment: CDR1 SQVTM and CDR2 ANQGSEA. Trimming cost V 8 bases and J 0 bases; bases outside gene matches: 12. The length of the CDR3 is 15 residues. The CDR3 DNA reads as TGCAGCCCGTACCCTCGACAGGGGAGCTCCTACGAGCAGTACTTC. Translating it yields CSPYPRQGSSYEQYF.

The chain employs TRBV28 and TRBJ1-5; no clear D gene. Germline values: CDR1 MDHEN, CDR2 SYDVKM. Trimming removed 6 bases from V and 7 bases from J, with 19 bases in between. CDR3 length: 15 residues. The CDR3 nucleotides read TGTGCCAGCAGCTCGCCAACAATAACGGGACAGCCCCAGCATTTT. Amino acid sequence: CASSSPTITGQPQHF.

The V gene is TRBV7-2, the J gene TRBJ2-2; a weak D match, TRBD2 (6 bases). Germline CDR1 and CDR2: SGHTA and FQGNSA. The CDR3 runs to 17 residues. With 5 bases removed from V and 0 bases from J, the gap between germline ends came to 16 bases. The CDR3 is CASSDAAGLPNTGELFF. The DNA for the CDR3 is TGTGCCAGCAGCGACGCTGCCGGACTACCGAACACCGGGGAGCTGTTTTTT.

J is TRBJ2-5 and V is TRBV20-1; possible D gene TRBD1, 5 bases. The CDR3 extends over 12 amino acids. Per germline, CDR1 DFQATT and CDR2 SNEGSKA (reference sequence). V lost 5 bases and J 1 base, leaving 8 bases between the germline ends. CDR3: CSAPDSQETQYF. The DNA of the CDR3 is TGCAGTGCTCCTGACAGCCAAGAGACCCAGTACTTC.

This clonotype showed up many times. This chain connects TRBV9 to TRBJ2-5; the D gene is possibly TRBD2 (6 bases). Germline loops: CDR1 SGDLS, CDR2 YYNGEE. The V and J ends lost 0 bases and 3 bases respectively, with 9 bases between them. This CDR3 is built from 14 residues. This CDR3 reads CASSVVGGEETQYF. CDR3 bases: TGTGCCAGCAGCGTAGTCGGCGGGGAAGAGACCCAGTACTTC.

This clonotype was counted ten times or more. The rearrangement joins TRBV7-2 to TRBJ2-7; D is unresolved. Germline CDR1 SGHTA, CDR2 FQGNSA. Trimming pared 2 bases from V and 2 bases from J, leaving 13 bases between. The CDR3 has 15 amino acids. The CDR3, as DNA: TGTGCCAGCAGCTTAAATCCAGGCAGCGCCTACGAGCAGTACTTC. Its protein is CASSLNPGSAYEQYF.